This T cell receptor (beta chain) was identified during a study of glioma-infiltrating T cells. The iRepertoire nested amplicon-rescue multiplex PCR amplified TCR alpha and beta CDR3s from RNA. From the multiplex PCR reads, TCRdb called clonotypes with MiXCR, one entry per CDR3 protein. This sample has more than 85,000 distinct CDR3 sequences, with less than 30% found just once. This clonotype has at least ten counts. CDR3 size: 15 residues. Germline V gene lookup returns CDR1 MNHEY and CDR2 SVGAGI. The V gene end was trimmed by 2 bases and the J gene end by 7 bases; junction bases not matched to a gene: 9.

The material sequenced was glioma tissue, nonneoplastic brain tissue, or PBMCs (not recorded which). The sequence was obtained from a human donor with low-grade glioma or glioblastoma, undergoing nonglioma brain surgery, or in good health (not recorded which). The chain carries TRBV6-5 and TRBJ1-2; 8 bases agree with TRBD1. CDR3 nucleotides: TGTGCCAGCAGTTACCCCGGACAGGGATTACGTGGCTACACCTTC. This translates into CASSYPGQGLRGYTF.